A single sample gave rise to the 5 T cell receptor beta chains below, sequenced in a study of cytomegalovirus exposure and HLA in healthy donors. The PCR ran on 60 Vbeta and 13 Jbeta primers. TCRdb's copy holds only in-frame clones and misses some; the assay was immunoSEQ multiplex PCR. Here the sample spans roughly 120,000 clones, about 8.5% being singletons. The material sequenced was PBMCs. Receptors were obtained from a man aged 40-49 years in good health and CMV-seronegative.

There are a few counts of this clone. The CDR3 sequence: CASRSTSLVTGELFF. In DNA, the CDR3 is TGTGCCAGCAGGTCGACTAGCCTTGTCACCGGGGAGCTGTTTTTT. The genes are TRBV28 and TRBJ2-2; 7 nucleotides agree with TRBD2. Trimming at V came to 6 bases and at J to 4 bases, leaving 8 bases not matched to a gene. CDR3 size: 15 residues. Germline V gene data show CDR1 as MDHEN and CDR2 as SYDVKM.

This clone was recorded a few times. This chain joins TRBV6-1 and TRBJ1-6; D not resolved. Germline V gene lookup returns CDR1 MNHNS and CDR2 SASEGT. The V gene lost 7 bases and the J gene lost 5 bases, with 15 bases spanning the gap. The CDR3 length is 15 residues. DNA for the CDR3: TGTGCCAGCACCTGGGCGGGGAATGATAATTCACCCCTCCACTTT. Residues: CASTWAGNDNSPLHF.

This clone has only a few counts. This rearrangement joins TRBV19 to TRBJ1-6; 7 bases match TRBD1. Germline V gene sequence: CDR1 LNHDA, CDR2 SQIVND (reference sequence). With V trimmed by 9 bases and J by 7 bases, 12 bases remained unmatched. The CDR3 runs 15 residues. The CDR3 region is CASQRDREENSPLHF. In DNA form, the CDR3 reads TGTGCCAGCCAGAGGGACAGAGAGGAGAATTCACCCCTCCACTTT.

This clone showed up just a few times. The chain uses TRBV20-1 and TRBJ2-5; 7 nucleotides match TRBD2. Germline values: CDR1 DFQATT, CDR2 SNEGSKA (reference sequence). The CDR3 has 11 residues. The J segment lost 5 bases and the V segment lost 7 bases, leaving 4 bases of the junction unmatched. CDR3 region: CSGLASETQYF. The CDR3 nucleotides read TGCAGTGGACTAGCATCCGAGACCCAGTACTTC.

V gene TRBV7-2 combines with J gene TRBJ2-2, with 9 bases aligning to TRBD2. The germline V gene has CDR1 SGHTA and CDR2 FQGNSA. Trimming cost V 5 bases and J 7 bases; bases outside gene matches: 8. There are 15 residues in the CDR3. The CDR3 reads CASSPGGGAFGELFF. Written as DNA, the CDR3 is TGTGCCAGCAGCCCTGGCGGGGGGGCCTTCGGGGAGCTGTTTTTT.